This TCR beta chain stems from a study of T-cell memory formation after mild COVID-19. Study findings and constraints: Researchers report contracting CD4+ clones mostly in CM and EM, with CD8+ clones in EMRA.

5'RACE primed from the constant segment yielded TCR alpha and TCR beta cDNA libraries bearing sample barcodes and UMIs. MiXCR, applied by TCRdb to the 5' RACE reads, yields one record per CDR3 protein. Of a few hundred thousand distinct CDR3 sequences listed, about an eighth were seen once; the top ten hold about 20%. V shed 8 bases, J shed 4 bases, and the junction held 7 bases outside the gene matches. Per germline, CDR1 SNHLY and CDR2 FYNNEI. CDR3 length equals 13 residues. As to this clonotype: No antigen is known for it.

The sequenced sample consisted of PBMCs or a T cell subset sorted from them (not recorded which). The J gene is TRBJ2-7, the V gene TRBV2, with TRBD1 matching 8 bases. This TCR came from a man aged 18 to 29 who had mild COVID-19 (a few samples of this study predate the infection). Cell type and time point are not known. CDR3 DNA: TGTGCCAGCTTCCGGACAGGGCCGTACGAGCAGTACTTC. Its translation: CASFRTGPYEQYF.